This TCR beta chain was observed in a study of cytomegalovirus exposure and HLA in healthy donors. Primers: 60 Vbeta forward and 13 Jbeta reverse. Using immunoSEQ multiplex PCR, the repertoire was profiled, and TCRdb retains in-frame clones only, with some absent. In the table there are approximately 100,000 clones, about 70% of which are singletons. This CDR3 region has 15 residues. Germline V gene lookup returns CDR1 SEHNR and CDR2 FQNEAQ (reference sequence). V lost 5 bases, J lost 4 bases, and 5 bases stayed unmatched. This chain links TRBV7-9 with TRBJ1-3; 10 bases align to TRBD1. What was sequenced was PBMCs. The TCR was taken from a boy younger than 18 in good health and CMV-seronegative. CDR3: CASSLGTGAGNTIYF. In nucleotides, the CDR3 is TGTGCCAGCAGCCTGGGGACAGGGGCAGGAAACACCATATATTTT.